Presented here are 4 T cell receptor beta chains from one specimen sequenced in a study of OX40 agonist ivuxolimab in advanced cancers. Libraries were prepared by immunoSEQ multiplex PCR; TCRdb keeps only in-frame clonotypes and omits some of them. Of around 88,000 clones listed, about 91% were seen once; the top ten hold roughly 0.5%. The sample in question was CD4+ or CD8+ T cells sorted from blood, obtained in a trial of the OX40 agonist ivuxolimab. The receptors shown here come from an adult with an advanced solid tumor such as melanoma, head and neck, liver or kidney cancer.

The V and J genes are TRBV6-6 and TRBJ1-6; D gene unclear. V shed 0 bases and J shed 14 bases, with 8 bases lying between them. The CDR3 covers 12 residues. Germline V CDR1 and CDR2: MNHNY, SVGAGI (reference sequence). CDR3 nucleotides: TGTGCCAGCAGTTACTCGATGAGGTCCCTCCACTTT. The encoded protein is CASSYSMRSLHF.

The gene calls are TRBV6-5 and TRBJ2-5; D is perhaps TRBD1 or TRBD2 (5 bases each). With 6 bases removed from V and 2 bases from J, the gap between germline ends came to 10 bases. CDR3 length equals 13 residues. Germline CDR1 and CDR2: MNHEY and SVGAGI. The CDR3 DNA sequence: TGTGCCAGCAGAGGGACGGCTCAAGAGACCCAGTACTTC. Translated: CASRGTAQETQYF.

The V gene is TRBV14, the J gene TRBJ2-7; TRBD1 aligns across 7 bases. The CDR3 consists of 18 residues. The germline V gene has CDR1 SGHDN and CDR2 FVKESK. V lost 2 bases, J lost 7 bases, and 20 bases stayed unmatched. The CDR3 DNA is TGTGCCAGCAGCCAACCAACTCGCGACAGGGCGGGCCGAAGTGAGCAGTACTTC. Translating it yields CASSQPTRDRAGRSEQYF.

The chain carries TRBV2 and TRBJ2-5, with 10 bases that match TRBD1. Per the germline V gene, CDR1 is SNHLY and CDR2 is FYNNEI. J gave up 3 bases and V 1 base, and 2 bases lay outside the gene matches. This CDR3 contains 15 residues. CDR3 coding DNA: TGTGCCAGCAGTGAAGGGGGACAGGGGAAAGAGACCCAGTACTTC. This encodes CASSEGGQGKETQYF.